What follows are 3 T cell receptor beta chains derived from one specimen sequenced in a study of CD8+ T cells in alopecia areata. Sequencing relied on a cDNA template that was reverse transcribed from extracted RNA. The protocol was immunoSEQ multiplex PCR, while the TCRdb copy is restricted to in-frame clones and leaves out a portion. The sample records about 210,000 clones, just over 65% being singletons. The sample's treatment: oral pan-JAK inhibitor, 5-10 mg twice daily. Sequencing used CD4+ T cells sorted from blood, obtained at approximately week 44, from a patient treated with tofacitinib. These receptors all come from a human donor with alopecia areata.

This clone was seen more than once but under ten times. The rearrangement links TRBV15 to TRBJ2-5; 7 bases agree with TRBD2. J gave up 0 bases and V 1 base, and 5 bases lay outside the gene matches. The CDR3 length is 16 residues. CDR1 is LNHNV, CDR2 YYDKDF, per germline (reference sequence). As DNA, the CDR3 is TGTGCCACCAGCAGAGTTCAAGCGGGGAACCAAGAGACCCAGTACTTC. It translates to CATSRVQAGNQETQYF. The variable domain in full, with the rest retrieved from reference TRBV15 and TRBJ2-5, is DAMVIQNPRYQVTQFGKPVTLSCSQTLNHNVMYWYQQKSSQAPKLLFHYYDKDFNNEADTPDNFQSRRPNTSFCFLDIRSPGLGDTAMYLCATSRVQAGNQETQYFGPGTRLLVL.

The chain is built from TRBV29-1 and TRBJ1-2, with D unresolved. Germline assignment: CDR1 SQVTM and CDR2 ANQGSEA. The V gene lost 6 bases and the J gene lost 8 bases, with 13 bases spanning the gap. CDR3 length: 11 amino acids. The CDR3 protein is CSVSRMWGYTF. The DNA for the CDR3 is TGCAGCGTATCCAGGATGTGGGGCTACACCTTC. The full variable domain, with the rest looked up from reference TRBV29-1 and TRBJ1-2, is SAVISQKPSRDICQRGTSLTIQCQVDSQVTMMFWYRQQPGQSLTLIATANQGSEATYESGFVIDKFPISRPNLTFSTLTVSNMSPEDSSIYLCSVSRMWGYTFGSGTRLTVV.

The chain employs TRBV10-1 and TRBJ2-7; D remains unclear. Germline assignment: CDR1 WNHNN and CDR2 SYGVQD (reference sequence). Between the trimmed V and J ends, which lost 5 bases and 3 bases, there was a span of 14 bases. The CDR3 totals 14 residues. In DNA, the CDR3 is TGCGCCAGCAGTTTCGACTCCCGTGGCTACGAGCAGTACTTC. Translated, it gives CASSFDSRGYEQYF.